The 9 T cell receptor beta chains below were found in one sample sequenced in a study of response to subunit inactivated influenza vaccine. One entry per CDR3 protein, called by TCRdb with MiXCR from the RT-PCR reads. The sample lists about 500,000 distinct CDR3 sequences, approximately 7.7% occurring once. This sample comprised PBMCs from blood, obtained less than 30 months after vaccination. The receptors were sampled from a man in his fifties or sixties who received an inactivated influenza vaccine.

The chain has TRBV12-3 or TRBV12-4 and TRBJ1-4; D unclear. The V end lost 4 bases, the J end lost 7 bases, and 16 bases lay between the germline ends. The CDR3 extends over 15 amino acids. CDR3 nucleotide sequence: TGTGCCAGCAGTTCGGTCGATCGCTCCCGTGAAAAACTGTTTTTT. It codes for CASSSVDRSREKLFF.

This clonotype was seen a few times. The chain uses TRBV28 and TRBJ1-4; 10 nucleotides match TRBD1. The CDR3 loop spans 18 amino acids. V trimming: 1 base; J trimming: 5 bases; junction bases outside the gene matches: 10. Per germline, CDR1 MDHEN and CDR2 SYDVKM. CDR3: CASSLYRQGAVGNEKLFF. As DNA, the CDR3 is TGTGCCAGCAGTTTATACAGACAGGGGGCGGTCGGAAATGAAAAACTGTTTTTT. The variable domain in full, completed from reference TRBV28 and TRBJ1-4, reads DVKVTQSSRYLVKRTGEKVFLECVQDMDHENMFWYRQDPGLGLRLIYFSYDVKMKEKGDIPEGYSVSREKKERFSLILESASTNQTSMYLCASSLYRQGAVGNEKLFFGSGTQLSVL.

The chain is built from TRBV11-2 and TRBJ2-7; D remains unclear. CDR3 length: 14 amino acids. V was shortened by 4 bases and J by 0 bases, with 10 bases between the two germline ends. Germline assignment: CDR1 SGHAT and CDR2 FQNNGV. CDR3: CASSYGPTSYEQYF. CDR3 nucleotides: TGTGCCAGCAGCTACGGACCGACCTCCTACGAGCAGTACTTC.

The rearrangement joins TRBV7-9 to TRBJ2-7, with a weak D call TRBD1 (6 bases). The germline V and J ends were trimmed by 1 base and 2 bases, with 12 bases remaining between them. Looked up from germline, CDR1 is SEHNR and CDR2 is FQNEAQ (reference sequence). CDR3 length equals 15 residues. CDR3 protein: CASSLVSGDPYEQYF. CDR3 nucleotide sequence: TGTGCCAGCAGCTTAGTGTCAGGGGATCCCTACGAGCAGTACTTC.

This clonotype was found once. This rearrangement joins TRBV7-9 to TRBJ1-1; TRBD1 might be the D (6 bases). The CDR3 loop spans 17 amino acids. Deletions cut 0 bases from V and 1 base from J, with 15 bases between. CDR1 and CDR2 from the germline V gene are SEHNR and FQNEAQ (reference sequence). The CDR3 DNA is TGTGCCAGCAGCTTAGCCTTAATACAGGGCTGGAACACTGAAGCTTTCTTT. Protein product: CASSLALIQGWNTEAFF.

The chain couples TRBV27 to TRBJ2-7; TRBD1 agrees at 9 bases. V shed 2 bases, J shed 0 bases, and the junction held 5 bases outside the gene matches. The CDR3 consists of 16 residues. Germline assignment: CDR1 MNHEY and CDR2 SMNVEV (reference sequence). This chain's CDR3 is CASSLKQGASSYEQYF. The DNA of the CDR3 is TGTGCCAGCAGTTTAAAACAGGGGGCAAGCTCCTACGAGCAGTACTTC.

This clonotype was seen at least ten times. The chain couples TRBV4-1 to TRBJ2-2; TRBD2 might be the D (6 bases). CDR3 length: 17 amino acids. Per the germline V gene, CDR1 is MGHRA and CDR2 is YSYEKL. V gave up 3 bases and J gave up 5 bases, with 19 bases separating them. The CDR3 nucleotides read TGCGCCAGCAGCCAGAACCCCGGAGGGTGGGAGACCGGGGAGCTGTTTTTT. It is translated as CASSQNPGGWETGELFF.

This rearrangement joins TRBV18 to TRBJ1-5; the D gene is possibly TRBD1 (5 bases). V was clipped by 6 bases and J by 5 bases, with 14 bases between them. The V gene's germline CDR1 is KGHSH and CDR2 LQKENI. The CDR3 spans 14 residues. Here the CDR3 DNA reads TGTGCCAGCTCCCCATTATCGACAGATCAGCCCCAGCATTTT. It encodes CASSPLSTDQPQHF.

This clonotype has only a few counts. The chain joins TRBV2 to TRBJ2-7, with TRBD2 matching 8 bases. The V and J ends lost 1 base and 0 bases, in that order; junction bases with no gene match: 5. Germline CDR1 and CDR2: SNHLY and FYNNEI. The CDR3 length is 16 residues. The CDR3 DNA reads TGTGCCAGCAGTGAAGTTACTAGCGGTTACTCCTACGAGCAGTACTTC. This codes for CASSEVTSGYSYEQYF. The full variable domain, with the rest looked up from reference TRBV2 and TRBJ2-7, is EPEVTQTPSHQVTQMGQEVILRCVPISNHLYFYWYRQILGQKVEFLVSFYNNEISEKSEIFDDQFSVERPDGSNFTLKIRSTKLEDSAMYFCASSEVTSGYSYEQYFGPGTRLTVT.